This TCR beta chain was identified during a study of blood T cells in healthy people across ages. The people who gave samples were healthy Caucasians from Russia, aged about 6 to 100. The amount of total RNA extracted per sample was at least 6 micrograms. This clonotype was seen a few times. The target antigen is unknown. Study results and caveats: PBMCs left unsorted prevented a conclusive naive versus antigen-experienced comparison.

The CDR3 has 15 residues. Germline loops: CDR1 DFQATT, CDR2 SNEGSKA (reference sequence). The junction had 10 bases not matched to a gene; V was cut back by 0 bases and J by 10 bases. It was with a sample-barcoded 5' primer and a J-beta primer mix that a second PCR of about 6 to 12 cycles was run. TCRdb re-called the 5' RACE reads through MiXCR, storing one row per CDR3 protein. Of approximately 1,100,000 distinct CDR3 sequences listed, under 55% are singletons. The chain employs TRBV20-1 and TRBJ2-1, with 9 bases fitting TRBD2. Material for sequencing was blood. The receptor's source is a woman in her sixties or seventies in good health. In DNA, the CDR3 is TGCAGTGCTAGAGATCGTGCGGGAGGGCCGAGGGAGCAGTTCTTC. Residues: CSARDRAGGPREQFF.